This T cell receptor beta chain was retrieved from a study of identifying expanded T cells in peripheral blood. Whole-study results and caveats: Clone count variance between approximately two-week samples rose with total template count.

Remarks on this clone: No antigen is known for it.

The length of the CDR3 is 16 residues. Trimming took off 0 bases at V and 1 base at J, with 11 bases between the two ends. The germline CDR1 and CDR2 sequences are SGDLS and YYNGEE. Clones were sequenced by immunoSEQ multiplex PCR, and TCRdb holds only the in-frame ones, with some missing. The data contain about 94,000 clones, 88% of them singletons. The gene calls are TRBV9 and TRBJ1-3; unclear D gene. The clonotype comes from a person aged 18 to 75 in good health. The sequencing input was blood. CDR3 DNA sequence: TGTGCCAGCAGCGTAGAAGGTCACTTATCTGGAAACACCATATATTTT. It translates to CASSVEGHLSGNTIYF.